The source of this T cell receptor (beta chain) is a study of cytomegalovirus exposure and HLA in healthy donors. CDR1 is MNHEY and CDR2 is SMNVEV in the germline V gene (reference sequence). CDR3 length: 15 residues. The V gene end was trimmed by 0 bases and the J gene end by 0 bases; junction bases not matched to a gene: 1. Researchers ran the PCR with 60 Vbeta and 13 Jbeta primers. Using immunoSEQ multiplex PCR, the repertoire was profiled, and TCRdb retains in-frame clones only, with some absent. The data hold some 120,000 clones, with around 70% observed a single time. This clone showed up just a few times.

The sample consisted of PBMCs. This clonotype originated in a man aged 25 to 40 in good health and CMV-seropositive. The rearrangement links TRBV27 to TRBJ1-1; TRBD1 agrees at 7 bases. Here the CDR3 DNA reads TGTGCCAGCAGTTTATCGGGACAGATGAACACTGAAGCTTTCTTT. It translates to CASSLSGQMNTEAFF.